A selection of T cell receptor beta chains follows, all from one sample in a study of radiotherapy plus CTLA-4 blockade in lung cancer. Clones were read by immunoSEQ multiplex PCR, and TCRdb kept only the in-frame ones, dropping some. Found here are more than 80,000 clones, around 85% of them singletons; the top ten hold under 2.5%. This material consisted of peripheral blood, taken from a patient treated with radiotherapy plus ipilimumab. Receptor source: a human donor with non-small cell lung cancer that progressed on radiotherapy plus ipilimumab. Some clones in this sample may be carry-over from other donors' samples. Both conserved end residues are part of each CDR3. The D gene is left open where the match is weak. Clone size is shown for a subset of rows, as once, few, many or a class of expanded clone.

d_gene: -
v_gene: TRBV19
abundance: -
j_gene: TRBJ1-5
CDR3aa: CASSSRDWSYSNQPQHF
CDR3nt: TGTGCCAGTAGTAGCCGGGACTGGTCATATAGCAATCAGCCCCAGCATTTT

d_gene: -
v_gene: TRBV5-6
abundance: -
j_gene: TRBJ1-2
CDR3aa: CASSLGSSGYTF
CDR3nt: TGTGCCAGCAGCTTGGGGTCCTCTGGCTACACCTTC

d_gene: -
v_gene: TRBV9
abundance: -
j_gene: TRBJ1-2
CDR3aa: CASSIPGTSYGYTF
CDR3nt: TGTGCCAGCAGCATTCCAGGGACCAGCTATGGCTACACCTTC

d_gene: TRBD2
v_gene: TRBV5-1
abundance: -
j_gene: TRBJ2-7
CDR3aa: CASSLALGEGEQYF
CDR3nt: TGCGCCAGCAGCTTGGCGCTGGGGGAGGGCGAGCAGTACTTC

d_gene: -
v_gene: TRBV6-6
abundance: -
j_gene: TRBJ2-5
CDR3aa: CASTARGQETQYF
CDR3nt: TGTGCCAGCACCGCGAGAGGGCAAGAGACCCAGTACTTC

d_gene: -
v_gene: TRBV5-8
abundance: -
j_gene: TRBJ2-7
CDR3aa: CASSRHRFEQYF
CDR3nt: TGTGCCAGCAGCCGTCATCGTTTCGAGCAGTACTTC

d_gene: -
v_gene: TRBV18
abundance: -
j_gene: TRBJ1-1
CDR3aa: CASSPGRDTEAFF
CDR3nt: TGTGCCAGCTCACCAGGGAGGGACACTGAAGCTTTCTTT

d_gene: TRBD1
v_gene: TRBV19
abundance: few
j_gene: TRBJ2-7
CDR3aa: CASSRGTGFDLGYEQYF
CDR3nt: TGTGCCAGTAGTAGGGGGACAGGCTTCGACTTAGGCTACGAGCAGTACTTC

d_gene: TRBD1
v_gene: TRBV5-6
abundance: once
j_gene: TRBJ2-1
CDR3aa: CASSLALGTGRGEQFF
CDR3nt: TGTGCCAGCAGCTTGGCTTTAGGGACAGGCCGCGGTGAGCAGTTCTTC

d_gene: -
v_gene: TRBV7-6
abundance: -
j_gene: TRBJ2-7
CDR3aa: CASSLGGLRASRNEQYF
CDR3nt: TGTGCCAGCAGCTTAGGGGGGTTGAGGGCGTCGCGTAACGAGCAGTACTTC

d_gene: -
v_gene: TRBV7-2
abundance: -
j_gene: TRBJ1-1
CDR3aa: CASSPQGGGWTEAFF
CDR3nt: TGTGCCAGCAGCCCGCAAGGTGGGGGCTGGACTGAAGCTTTCTTT

d_gene: -
v_gene: TRBV5-6
abundance: -
j_gene: TRBJ2-3
CDR3aa: CASRRITSTDTQYF
CDR3nt: TGTGCCAGCAGAAGGATAACTAGCACAGATACGCAGTATTTT

d_gene: TRBD1
v_gene: TRBV18
abundance: once
j_gene: TRBJ1-1
CDR3aa: CASSPRQGGMNTEAFF
CDR3nt: TGTGCCAGCTCACCTCGACAGGGGGGGATGAACACTGAAGCTTTCTTT

d_gene: TRBD1
v_gene: TRBV19
abundance: once
j_gene: TRBJ1-2
CDR3aa: CASSLNRGPNYGYTF
CDR3nt: TGTGCCAGTAGTCTAAACAGGGGTCCTAACTATGGCTACACCTTC

d_gene: -
v_gene: TRBV5-6
abundance: -
j_gene: TRBJ2-7
CDR3aa: CASSSLRVEQYF
CDR3nt: TGTGCCAGCAGCTCCCTCCGGGTCGAGCAGTACTTC

d_gene: TRBD1
v_gene: TRBV7-3
abundance: -
j_gene: TRBJ2-1
CDR3aa: CASSSMGQGNEQFF
CDR3nt: TGTGCCAGCAGCTCAATGGGACAGGGAAATGAGCAGTTCTTC

d_gene: -
v_gene: TRBV11-2
abundance: -
j_gene: TRBJ1-2
CDR3aa: CASSPQLNYGYTF
CDR3nt: TGTGCCAGCAGCCCACAGCTTAACTATGGCTACACCTTC

d_gene: TRBD1
v_gene: TRBV5-1
abundance: -
j_gene: TRBJ2-7
CDR3aa: CASSGTGQQYEQYF
CDR3nt: TGCGCCAGCAGCGGAACGGGACAGCAGTACGAGCAGTACTTC

d_gene: -
v_gene: TRBV19
abundance: once
j_gene: TRBJ2-2
CDR3aa: CASSTRPGHNTGELFF
CDR3nt: TGTGCCAGTAGTACTAGACCGGGACACAACACCGGGGAGCTGTTTTTT

d_gene: TRBD2
v_gene: TRBV4-3
abundance: -
j_gene: TRBJ2-1
CDR3aa: CASSQEALAGLQFF
CDR3nt: TGCGCCAGCAGCCAAGAAGCCCTAGCGGGGTTACAGTTCTTC

d_gene: -
v_gene: TRBV9
abundance: -
j_gene: TRBJ1-6
CDR3aa: CASSERVGTPLHF
CDR3nt: TGTGCCAGCAGCGAAAGGGTAGGGACACCCCTCCACTTT

d_gene: TRBD2
v_gene: TRBV4-2
abundance: -
j_gene: TRBJ2-7
CDR3aa: CASSYGTSGGYEQYF
CDR3nt: TGTGCCAGCAGCTATGGGACTAGCGGGGGGTACGAGCAGTACTTC

d_gene: -
v_gene: TRBV4-3
abundance: once
j_gene: TRBJ1-3
CDR3aa: CASSQAPDWGAGNTIYF
CDR3nt: TGCGCCAGCAGCCAAGCCCCCGACTGGGGGGCAGGAAACACCATATATTTT

d_gene: -
v_gene: TRBV5-1
abundance: -
j_gene: TRBJ2-3
CDR3aa: CASSATQLAVVVTGGGTDTQYF
CDR3nt: TGCGCCAGCAGCGCAACCCAATTAGCGGTAGTGGTCACCGGGGGTGGCACAGATACGCAGTATTTT

d_gene: -
v_gene: TRBV11-2
abundance: -
j_gene: TRBJ1-2
CDR3aa: CASSKERDGYTF
CDR3nt: TGTGCCAGCAGCAAGGAGCGGGATGGCTACACCTTC

d_gene: TRBD1
v_gene: TRBV5-1
abundance: -
j_gene: TRBJ1-1
CDR3aa: CASSSAGTGTGNTEAFF
CDR3nt: TGCGCCAGCAGCTCAGCCGGGACAGGGACTGGGAACACTGAAGCTTTCTTT

d_gene: -
v_gene: TRBV7-7
abundance: once
j_gene: TRBJ2-7
CDR3aa: CASSLGGPGRGPYEQYF
CDR3nt: TGTGCTAGCAGCTTAGGCGGGCCCGGACGGGGCCCCTACGAGCAGTACTTC

d_gene: -
v_gene: TRBV10-3
abundance: -
j_gene: TRBJ1-3
CDR3aa: CAISETVPSGNTIYF
CDR3nt: TGTGCCATCAGTGAAACCGTCCCCTCTGGAAACACCATATATTTT

d_gene: TRBD2
v_gene: TRBV28
abundance: -
j_gene: TRBJ2-7
CDR3aa: CASSLRRTSPSYEQYF
CDR3nt: TGTGCCAGCAGTTTACGGAGGACTAGCCCAAGCTACGAGCAGTACTTC

d_gene: TRBD1
v_gene: TRBV2
abundance: few
j_gene: TRBJ1-2
CDR3aa: CARTPGTAYGYTF
CDR3nt: TGTGCCAGAACTCCTGGGACAGCCTATGGCTACACCTTC

d_gene: TRBD1
v_gene: TRBV19
abundance: -
j_gene: TRBJ1-1
CDR3aa: CASSPHRDRFTEAFF
CDR3nt: TGTGCCAGTAGTCCGCACCGGGACAGGTTTACTGAAGCTTTCTTT

d_gene: -
v_gene: TRBV21-1
abundance: -
j_gene: TRBJ1-5
CDR3aa: CASSKVRGGNQPQHF
CDR3nt: TGTGCCAGCAGCAAAGTCAGGGGAGGCAATCAGCCCCAGCATTTT

d_gene: TRBD1
v_gene: TRBV5-4
abundance: -
j_gene: TRBJ1-1
CDR3aa: CASSVGGMRNTEAFF
CDR3nt: TGTGCCAGCAGCGTAGGGGGCATGAGGAACACTGAAGCTTTCTTT

d_gene: TRBD1
v_gene: TRBV6-1
abundance: -
j_gene: TRBJ1-5
CDR3aa: CASRATGMDQPQHF
CDR3nt: TGTGCCAGCAGGGCGACAGGGATGGATCAGCCCCAGCATTTT

d_gene: TRBD1
v_gene: TRBV29-1
abundance: few
j_gene: TRBJ1-1
CDR3aa: CSGNRDRSEAFF
CDR3nt: TGCAGCGGGAACCGGGACAGGTCTGAAGCTTTCTTT

d_gene: TRBD2
v_gene: TRBV5-6
abundance: -
j_gene: TRBJ2-3
CDR3aa: CASSFGGGARADTQYF
CDR3nt: TGTGCCAGCAGCTTCGGCGGGGGGGCTAGGGCAGATACGCAGTATTTT

d_gene: -
v_gene: TRBV21-1
abundance: -
j_gene: TRBJ2-1
CDR3aa: CASSQGQGEGEQFF
CDR3nt: TGTGCCAGCAGCCAAGGGCAGGGGGAGGGTGAGCAGTTCTTC

d_gene: -
v_gene: TRBV19
abundance: -
j_gene: TRBJ1-2
CDR3aa: CATTWDAGGSYGYTF
CDR3nt: TGTGCCACCACCTGGGACGCCGGAGGCTCCTATGGCTACACCTTC

d_gene: TRBD2
v_gene: TRBV27
abundance: -
j_gene: TRBJ2-1
CDR3aa: CASSLGWGGNEQFF
CDR3nt: TGTGCCAGCAGTTTAGGCTGGGGGGGGAATGAGCAGTTCTTC

d_gene: -
v_gene: TRBV29-1
abundance: -
j_gene: TRBJ2-2
CDR3aa: CSVEDQGINTGELFF
CDR3nt: TGCAGCGTTGAAGATCAGGGAATAAACACCGGGGAGCTGTTTTTT

d_gene: -
v_gene: TRBV30
abundance: -
j_gene: TRBJ2-3
CDR3aa: CAWSVQRNTQYF
CDR3nt: TGTGCCTGGAGTGTGCAGAGGAATACGCAGTATTTT

d_gene: -
v_gene: TRBV6-4
abundance: -
j_gene: TRBJ1-1
CDR3aa: CASSDSGRGGTEAFF
CDR3nt: TGTGCCAGCAGTGACTCGGGCAGGGGTGGCACTGAAGCTTTCTTT

d_gene: TRBD1
v_gene: TRBV10-3
abundance: few
j_gene: TRBJ2-7
CDR3aa: CAINPGQGSYEQYF
CDR3nt: TGTGCCATCAATCCGGGACAGGGTTCCTACGAGCAGTACTTC

d_gene: -
v_gene: TRBV28
abundance: once
j_gene: TRBJ1-3
CDR3aa: CASSDLFGSGNTIYF
CDR3nt: TGTGCCAGCAGCGATTTGTTCGGTTCTGGAAACACCATATATTTT

d_gene: -
v_gene: TRBV18
abundance: -
j_gene: TRBJ2-7
CDR3aa: CASSPAGGPHEQYF
CDR3nt: TGTGCCAGCTCACCGGCCGGGGGCCCCCACGAGCAGTACTTC

d_gene: -
v_gene: TRBV9
abundance: -
j_gene: TRBJ2-5
CDR3aa: CASSVEGGETQYF
CDR3nt: TGTGCCAGCAGCGTAGAGGGGGGGGAGACCCAGTACTTC

d_gene: TRBD2
v_gene: TRBV9
abundance: -
j_gene: TRBJ2-2
CDR3aa: CASSVGSGGDRGELFF
CDR3nt: TGTGCCAGCAGCGTAGGGAGCGGGGGGGATCGCGGGGAGCTGTTTTTT

d_gene: TRBD2
v_gene: TRBV6-1
abundance: -
j_gene: TRBJ2-5
CDR3aa: CASSGGGTQYF
CDR3nt: TGTGCCAGCTCAGGCGGGGGGACCCAGTACTTC

d_gene: -
v_gene: TRBV2
abundance: -
j_gene: TRBJ1-1
CDR3aa: CASSPVGGGTEAFF
CDR3nt: TGTGCCAGCAGCCCCGTGGGGGGGGGCACTGAAGCTTTCTTT

d_gene: -
v_gene: TRBV28
abundance: few
j_gene: TRBJ1-5
CDR3aa: CASSRTDQQPQHF
CDR3nt: TGTGCCAGCAGTCGGACCGATCAACAGCCCCAGCATTTT

d_gene: -
v_gene: TRBV15
abundance: -
j_gene: TRBJ2-2
CDR3aa: CATSETLPGVGELFF
CDR3nt: TGTGCCACCAGCGAGACTCTCCCAGGGGTCGGGGAGCTGTTTTTT

d_gene: -
v_gene: TRBV19
abundance: -
j_gene: TRBJ1-1
CDR3aa: CASSPYRGGSTNTEAFF
CDR3nt: TGTGCCAGTAGTCCCTACCGAGGCGGCAGCACAAACACTGAAGCTTTCTTT

d_gene: TRBD1
v_gene: TRBV6-5
abundance: -
j_gene: TRBJ1-2
CDR3aa: CASRNDRGRGYGYTF
CDR3nt: TGTGCCAGCAGAAACGACAGGGGGAGAGGCTATGGCTACACCTTC

d_gene: -
v_gene: TRBV9
abundance: few
j_gene: TRBJ1-2
CDR3aa: CASSEGTPANYGYTF
CDR3nt: TGTGCCAGCAGCGAGGGGACACCAGCTAACTATGGCTACACCTTC

d_gene: -
v_gene: TRBV30
abundance: -
j_gene: TRBJ2-5
CDR3aa: CAWSVSGQGTQYF
CDR3nt: TGTGCCTGGAGTGTATCAGGGCAGGGTACCCAGTACTTC